This TCR beta chain appears in the sequencing data of a study of molecular identifiers for immune sequencing clone quantification. The trim removed 6 bases at V and 2 bases at J, leaving 7 bases unmatched. The CDR3 consists of 14 residues. In germline, CDR1 is MNHEY, CDR2 SVGEGT. This clonotype has at least ten counts. Previously published methods and listed TCR primers were used for the bulk TCR libraries. Each CDR3 protein gets one entry after TCRdb re-called the PCR reads with MiXCR. The table records some 590,000 distinct CDR3 sequences, 25% of them present only once. Material: naive CD8+ T cells from blood, with Jurkat cell RNA spiked in. Subset of the sample: FACS-sorted CD8+CD4-CCR7+CD45RA+ naive T cells. The chain is built from TRBV6-2 or TRBV6-3 and TRBJ2-7, with TRBD2 identical over 7 bases. This clonotype was obtained from a human donor in good health. Some libraries in this study had Jurkat cell RNA spiked in. CDR3 DNA: TGTGCCAGCAGCCCACTAGCGTTGGCCTACGAGCAGTACTTC. Translated: CASSPLALAYEQYF.